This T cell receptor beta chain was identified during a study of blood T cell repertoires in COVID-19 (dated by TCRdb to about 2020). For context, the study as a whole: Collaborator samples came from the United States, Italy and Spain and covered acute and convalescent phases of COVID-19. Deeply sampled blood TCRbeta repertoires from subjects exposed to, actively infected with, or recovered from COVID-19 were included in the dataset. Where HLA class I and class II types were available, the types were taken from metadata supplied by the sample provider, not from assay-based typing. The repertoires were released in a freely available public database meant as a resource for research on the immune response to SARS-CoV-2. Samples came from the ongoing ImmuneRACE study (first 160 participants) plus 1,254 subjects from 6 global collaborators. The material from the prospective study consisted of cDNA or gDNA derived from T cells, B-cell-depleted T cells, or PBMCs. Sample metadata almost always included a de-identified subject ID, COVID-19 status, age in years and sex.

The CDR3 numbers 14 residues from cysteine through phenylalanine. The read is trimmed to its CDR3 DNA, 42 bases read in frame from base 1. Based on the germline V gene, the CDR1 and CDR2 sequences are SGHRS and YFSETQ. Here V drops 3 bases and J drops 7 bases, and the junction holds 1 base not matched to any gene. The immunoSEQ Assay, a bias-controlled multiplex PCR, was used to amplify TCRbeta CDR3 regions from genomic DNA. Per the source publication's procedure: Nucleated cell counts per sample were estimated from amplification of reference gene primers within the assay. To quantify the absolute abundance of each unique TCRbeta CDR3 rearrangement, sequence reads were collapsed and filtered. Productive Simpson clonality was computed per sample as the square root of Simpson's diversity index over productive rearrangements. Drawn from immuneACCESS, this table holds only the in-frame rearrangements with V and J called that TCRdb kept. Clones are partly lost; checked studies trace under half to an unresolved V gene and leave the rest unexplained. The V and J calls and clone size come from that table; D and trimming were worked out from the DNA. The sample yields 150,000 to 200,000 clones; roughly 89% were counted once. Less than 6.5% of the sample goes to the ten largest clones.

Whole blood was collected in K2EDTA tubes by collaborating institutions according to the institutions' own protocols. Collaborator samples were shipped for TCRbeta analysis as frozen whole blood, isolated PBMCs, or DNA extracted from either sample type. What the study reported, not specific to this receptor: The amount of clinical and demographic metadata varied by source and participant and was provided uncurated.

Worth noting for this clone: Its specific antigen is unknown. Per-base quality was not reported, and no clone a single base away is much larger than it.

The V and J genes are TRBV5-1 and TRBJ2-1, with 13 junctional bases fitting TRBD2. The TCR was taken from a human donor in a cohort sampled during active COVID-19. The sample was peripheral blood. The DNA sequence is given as TGCGCCAGCAGCTCGGGACTAGCGGGGAATGAGCAGTTCTTC. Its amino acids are CASSSGLAGNEQFF.